Listed here are 9 T cell receptor beta chains from one sample, sequenced in a study of shared clonotypes between healthy human individuals. Clones were sequenced by immunoSEQ multiplex PCR, and TCRdb holds only the in-frame ones, with some missing. In the table there are roughly 2.1 million clones, 93% of which are singletons. Naive CD8 cells were CD45RO-negative, positively selected for CCR7, excluding terminally differentiated effector memory CD45RA+ cells. Input material: naive CD8+ T cells from PBMCs. The receptor source for this set is a man younger than 35 in good health. Some clones in this sample may be carry-over from other donors' samples.

This chain's CDR3 is CASSQKQRENTGELFF. Written as DNA, the CDR3 is TGCGCCAGCAGCCAAAAACAGCGGGAGAACACCGGGGAGCTGTTTTTT. This sequence joins TRBV4-1 and TRBJ2-2; 7 bases map to TRBD2. The ends lost 2 bases at V and 1 base at J; junction bases unmatched: 4. The germline gives CDR1 MGHRA, CDR2 YSYEKL. CDR3 length equals 16 residues.

This chain uses TRBV27 with TRBJ2-7, with 10 bases matching TRBD2. This CDR3 comprises 15 residues. The ends lost 2 bases at V and 3 bases at J; junction bases unmatched: 4. In germline, CDR1 is MNHEY, CDR2 SMNVEV (reference sequence). CDR3 in DNA: TGTGCCAGCAGTTTAACGGCTAGCGGGAGCTACGAGCAGTACTTC. It translates to CASSLTASGSYEQYF.

The V call is TRBV7-9, the J call TRBJ1-2; maybe TRBD1 (6 bases). The V end was cut by 6 bases, the J end by 6 bases, with 20 bases between. The CDR3 runs to 15 residues. CDR1 and CDR2 from the germline V gene are SEHNR and FQNEAQ (reference sequence). CDR3 amino acids: CASRPDSHEWDGYTF. The CDR3 nucleotides are TGTGCCAGCAGACCGGACAGCCACGAGTGGGATGGCTACACCTTC. Supplemented by reference TRBV7-9 and TRBJ1-2, the full variable domain reads DTGVSQNPRHKITKRGQNVTFRCDPISEHNRLYWYRQTLGQGPEFLTYFQNEAQLEKSRLLSDRFSAERPKGSFSTLEIQRTEQGDSAMYLCASRPDSHEWDGYTFGSGTRLTVV.

The rearrangement uses TRBV15 and TRBJ2-2; 8 nucleotides line up with TRBD2. This CDR3 contains 17 residues. With V trimmed by 0 bases and J by 5 bases, 8 bases remained unmatched. The V gene's germline CDR1 is LNHNV and CDR2 YYDKDF (reference sequence). The chain's CDR3 is CATSRDRRSSGTGELFF. Here the CDR3 DNA reads TGTGCCACCAGCAGAGATCGGCGGTCTAGCGGGACCGGGGAGCTGTTTTTT. The variable domain in full, completed from reference TRBV15 and TRBJ2-2, reads DAMVIQNPRYQVTQFGKPVTLSCSQTLNHNVMYWYQQKSSQAPKLLFHYYDKDFNNEADTPDNFQSRRPNTSFCFLDIRSPGLGDTAMYLCATSRDRRSSGTGELFFGEGSRLTVL.

A few counts support this clone. The chain carries TRBV2 and TRBJ1-5; weak D call: TRBD1 (6 bases). This CDR3 has 14 amino acids. The V gene's germline CDR1 is SNHLY and CDR2 FYNNEI. The ends were cut back, 6 bases at V and 4 bases at J, with 13 bases in the middle. In DNA, the CDR3 is TGTGCCAGCAGCGACACAGGGTGGAATCAGCCCCAGCATTTT. It specifies CASSDTGWNQPQHF.

This chain links TRBV28 with TRBJ1-5, with D possibly TRBD1 on 5 matching bases. CDR1 is MDHEN, CDR2 SYDVKM, per germline. V lost 7 bases, J lost 4 bases, and 17 bases lay in between. The CDR3 consists of 15 residues. CDR3 nucleotides: TGTGCCAGCACCCGCCGAGCGGACACAAATCAGCCCCAGCATTTT. It translates to CASTRRADTNQPQHF.

Regarding this clone: This sample includes further DNA sequences coding for the same CDR3. This chain joins TRBV7-2 and TRBJ2-7, with a weak D call TRBD2 (5 bases). Germline values: CDR1 SGHTA, CDR2 FQGNSA. The CDR3 runs 13 residues. The V and J ends lost 5 bases and 3 bases respectively, with 11 bases between them. CDR3 nucleotide sequence: TGTGCCAGCAGCCCGACGGGGAACTACGAGCAGTACTTC. Its protein is CASSPTGNYEQYF.

In this sample, this clone turned up a few times. The sample carries other DNA sequences with the same CDR3. The chain employs TRBV9 and TRBJ2-2; perhaps TRBD1 as D (5 bases). The germline gives CDR1 SGDLS, CDR2 YYNGEE. The V gene lost 3 bases and the J gene lost 5 bases, with 5 bases spanning the gap. The CDR3 has 12 amino acids. CDR3 coding DNA: TGTGCCAGCAGCGCAGGGACCGGGGAGCTGTTTTTT. As protein: CASSAGTGELFF.

The chain combines TRBV10-2 with TRBJ2-7; D gene unclear. The CDR3 is 16 residues long. Trimming shortened V by 7 bases and J by 2 bases, and 21 bases separated the two germline ends. Germline-derived CDR1 and CDR2 are WSHSY and SAAADI. CDR3 region: CASNKPDGANPYEQYF. Here the CDR3 DNA reads TGCGCCAGCAATAAACCCGACGGTGCCAACCCCTACGAGCAGTACTTC.